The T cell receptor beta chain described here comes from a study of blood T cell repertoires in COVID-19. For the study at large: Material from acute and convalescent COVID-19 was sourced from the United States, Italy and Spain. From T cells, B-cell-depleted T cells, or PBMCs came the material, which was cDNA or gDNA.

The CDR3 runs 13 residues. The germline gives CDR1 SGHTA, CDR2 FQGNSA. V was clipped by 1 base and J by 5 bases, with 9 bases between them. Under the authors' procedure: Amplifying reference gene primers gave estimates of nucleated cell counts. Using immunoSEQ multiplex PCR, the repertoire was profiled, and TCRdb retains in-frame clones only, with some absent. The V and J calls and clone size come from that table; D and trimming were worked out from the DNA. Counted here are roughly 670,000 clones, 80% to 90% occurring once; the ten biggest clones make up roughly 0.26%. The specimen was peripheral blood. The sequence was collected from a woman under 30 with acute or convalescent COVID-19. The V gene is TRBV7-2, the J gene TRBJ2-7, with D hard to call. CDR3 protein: CASSLVGVNEQYF. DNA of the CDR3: TGTGCCAGCAGCTTAGTGGGCGTCAACGAGCAGTACTTC.